This entry features one TCR beta chain sequence. The sample belongs to a study of T cell responses to AZD1222 COVID-19 vaccine. The repertoire was sequenced with immunoSEQ multiplex PCR; TCRdb's copy has only in-frame clones and lacks some. The sample has 130,000 to 150,000 clones; more than 90% are singletons. V was shortened by 2 bases and J by 1 base, with 11 bases between the two germline ends. CDR1 is MNHEY, CDR2 SVGAGI, per germline. The CDR3 covers 15 residues. The sequenced sample was peripheral blood, obtained on day 0 of AZD1222 vaccination. J is TRBJ1-1 and V is TRBV6-5, with D unclear. The TCR was taken from an adult in good health. The CDR3 nucleotides are TGTGCCAGCAGTTACGAACGTCCACCGAACACTGAAGCTTTCTTT. Translating gives CASSYERPPNTEAFF.